This record concerns one T cell receptor beta chain sequence. Alongside a J-beta primer mix, a sample-barcoded 5' primer served in a second PCR lasting roughly 7 to 12 cycles. In TCRdb, the 5' RACE reads were re-called with MiXCR into one record per CDR3 protein. The profile shows fewer than 900,000 distinct CDR3 sequences, roughly 45% of them singletons. The sample originates from a study of blood T cells in healthy people across ages. The CDR3 runs to 18 residues. V was trimmed by 6 bases and J by 0 bases, leaving 22 bases between them. CDR1 is MNHEY and CDR2 is SMNVEV in the germline V gene (reference sequence).

The chain has TRBV27 and TRBJ2-3; D assignment may be TRBD1 or TRBD2 (5 bases each). The sequence was obtained from a woman aged 55-69 years in good health. Material: blood. The CDR3 nucleotides are TGTGCCAGCAGGGCACCGGGACCAATAATCCCTAGCACAGATACGCAGTATTTT. As protein: CASRAPGPIIPSTDTQYF.